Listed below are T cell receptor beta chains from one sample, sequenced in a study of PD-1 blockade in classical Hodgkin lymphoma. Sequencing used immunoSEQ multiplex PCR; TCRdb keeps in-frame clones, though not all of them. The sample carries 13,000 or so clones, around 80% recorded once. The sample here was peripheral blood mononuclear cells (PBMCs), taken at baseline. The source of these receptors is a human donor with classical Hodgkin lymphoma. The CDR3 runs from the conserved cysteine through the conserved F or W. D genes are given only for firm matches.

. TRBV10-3 CAISDLLSWGGEQYF
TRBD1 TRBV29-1 CSVLGTGGKSTDTQYF
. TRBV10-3 CAISESLRRNNQPQHF
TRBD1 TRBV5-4 CASSLVGQGADSPLHF
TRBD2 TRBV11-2 CASSPRAGGPHEQFF
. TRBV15 CATSLGGETDTQYF
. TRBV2 CASSEGAQETQYF
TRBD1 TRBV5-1 CASSLTGTGVMEKLFF
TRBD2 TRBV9 CASSGNSGGAYNEQFF
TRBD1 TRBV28 CASSSSGQGNYGYTF
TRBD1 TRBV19 CASSKTGLNTEAFF
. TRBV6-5 CASRTGSPNYGYTF
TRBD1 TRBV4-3 CASSQDRVLNSPLHF
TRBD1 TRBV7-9 CASSPSGGQIGYGYTF
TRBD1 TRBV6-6 CASSYGTGLDEQFF
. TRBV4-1 CASSQVGNQPQHF
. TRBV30 CAWSNRAGETQYF
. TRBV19 CASSPGTVPLHF
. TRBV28 CASSSPDRHGNTIYF
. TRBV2 CASRGWYGYTF
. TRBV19 CALRGTQYF
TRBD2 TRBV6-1 CASSELASGVTGELFF
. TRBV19 CASSLRSDTQYF
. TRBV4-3 CASSQDYTVNTEAFF
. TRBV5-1 CASSPWGDISYGYTF
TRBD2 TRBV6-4 CASSDRAGGDSEQFF
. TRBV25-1 CASSPDRQVENEKLFF
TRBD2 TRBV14 CASSQRQRGSQETQYF
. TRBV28 CASSPDVWGANVLTF
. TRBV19 CASSMVLGGLETQYF
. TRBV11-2 CASSLGTLWALPQHF
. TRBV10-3 CAISGVGEAGSYNEQFF
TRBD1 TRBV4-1 CASSQEDRGRNTEAFF
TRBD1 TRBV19 CASSIFPTGSAEKLFF
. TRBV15 CATSRDFRGWNTEAFF
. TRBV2 CASSGGYMNTEAFF
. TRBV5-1 CASSLGAVGTYEQYF
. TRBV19 CATHEGRYNEQFF
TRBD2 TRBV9 CASSLLAGGPSYNEQFF
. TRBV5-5 CASSLAGGTGELFF
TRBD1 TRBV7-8 CASYRNSDRGRWETQYF
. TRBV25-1 CASSDNKLRSSGYTF
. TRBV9 CASSRDGRSGNTIYF
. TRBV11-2 CASSPIRNKNIQYF
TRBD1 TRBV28 CASIGDRVVSGANVLTF
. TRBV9 CASRETGSPEAFF
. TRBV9 CASSVGRGKSSGNTIYF
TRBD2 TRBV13 CASSLRRERGNIQYF
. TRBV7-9 CASSPLGRETQYF
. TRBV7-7 CASSLARRGETQYF
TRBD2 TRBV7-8 CASSLKLAGGPYNEQFF
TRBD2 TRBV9 CASSLRGTSGGIEQFF
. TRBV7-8 CASSPLASSYEQYF
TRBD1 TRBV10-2 CASSDPRPFRVVGQGDYGYTF
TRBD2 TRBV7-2 CASSLAVLAGGPMSTDTQYF
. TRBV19 CASPDSLRPNTGELFF
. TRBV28 CASSPKGFRQPQHF